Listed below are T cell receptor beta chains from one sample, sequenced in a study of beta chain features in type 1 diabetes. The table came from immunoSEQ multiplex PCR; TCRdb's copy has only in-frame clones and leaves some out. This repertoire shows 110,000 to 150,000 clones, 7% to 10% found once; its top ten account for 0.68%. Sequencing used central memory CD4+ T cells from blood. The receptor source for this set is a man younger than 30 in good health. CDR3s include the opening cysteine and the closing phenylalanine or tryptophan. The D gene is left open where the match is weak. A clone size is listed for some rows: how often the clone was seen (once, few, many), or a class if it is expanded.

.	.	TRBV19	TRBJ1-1	CASKRQLNTEAFF	TGTGCCAGCAAACGACAACTCAACACTGAAGCTTTCTTT
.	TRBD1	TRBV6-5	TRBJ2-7	CASSYRDRGYEQYF	TGTGCCAGCAGTTACCGGGACAGGGGTTACGAGCAGTACTTC
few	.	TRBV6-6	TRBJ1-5	CASNRQGSQPQHF	TGTGCCAGCAACCGGCAGGGGAGTCAGCCCCAGCATTTT
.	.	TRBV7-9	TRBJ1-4	CASSLVEGLNEKLFF	TGTGCCAGCAGCTTAGTCGAGGGCCTTAATGAAAAACTGTTTTTT
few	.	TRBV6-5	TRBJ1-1	CASSKERTEAFF	TGTGCCAGCAGTAAGGAGAGGACTGAAGCTTTCTTT
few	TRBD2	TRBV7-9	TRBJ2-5	CASSSGLAAEETQYF	TGTGCCAGCAGCTCGGGACTAGCGGCAGAAGAGACCCAGTACTTC
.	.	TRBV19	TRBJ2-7	CASSITDSSYEQYF	TGTGCCAGTAGTATCACGGACAGCTCCTACGAGCAGTACTTC
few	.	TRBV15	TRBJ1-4	CATQQSTNEKLFF	TGTGCCACCCAACAGTCAACTAATGAAAAACTGTTTTTT
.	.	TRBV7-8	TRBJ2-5	CAGGWHYQETQYF	TGTGCCGGAGGATGGCACTACCAAGAGACCCAGTACTTC
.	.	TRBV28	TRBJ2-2	CASSLPRANTGELFF	TGTGCCAGCAGTTTACCCAGGGCCAACACCGGGGAGCTGTTTTTT
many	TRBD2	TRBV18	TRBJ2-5	CASSSAGTGGETQYF	TGTGCCAGCTCGTCCGCCGGGACGGGAGGGGAGACCCAGTACTTC
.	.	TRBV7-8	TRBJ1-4	CASRPGLSNEKLFF	TGTGCCAGCAGGCCGGGACTGAGTAATGAAAAACTGTTTTTT
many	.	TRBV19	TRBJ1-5	CASTNGYSNQPQHF	TGTGCCAGTACCAACGGGTATAGCAATCAGCCCCAGCATTTT
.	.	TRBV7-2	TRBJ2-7	CASSQGTSASYEQYF	TGTGCCAGCAGCCAGGGTACCTCAGCTTCCTACGAGCAGTACTTC
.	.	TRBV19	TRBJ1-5	CASSPRGFNQPQHF	TGTGCCAGTAGTCCGCGGGGATTCAATCAGCCCCAGCATTTT
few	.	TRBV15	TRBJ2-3	CATSRDPRGGSNTQYF	TGTGCCACCAGCAGAGATCCACGAGGTGGGTCCAATACGCAGTATTTT
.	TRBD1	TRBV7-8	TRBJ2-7	CASSLYRGNEQYF	TGTGCCAGCAGCTTATACAGGGGGAACGAGCAGTACTTC
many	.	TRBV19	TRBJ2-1	CASTRDEQFF	TGTGCCAGTACAAGAGATGAGCAGTTCTTC
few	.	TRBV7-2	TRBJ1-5	CASSLGDNNQPQHF	TGTGCCAGCAGCTTAGGGGACAACAATCAGCCCCAGCATTTT
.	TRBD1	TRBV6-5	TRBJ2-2	CATVGQVNTGELFF	TGTGCCACGGTCGGACAGGTCAACACCGGGGAGCTGTTTTTT
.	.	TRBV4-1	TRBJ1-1	CASSQAPGDTEAFF	TGCGCCAGCAGCCAAGCACCCGGAGACACTGAAGCTTTCTTT
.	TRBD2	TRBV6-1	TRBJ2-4	CASSQVGLALAKNIQYF	TGTGCCAGCAGTCAAGTAGGACTAGCGCTAGCCAAAAACATTCAGTACTTC
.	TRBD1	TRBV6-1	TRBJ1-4	CASSDPGQGEKLFF	TGTGCCAGCAGTGACCCGGGACAGGGAGAAAAACTGTTTTTT
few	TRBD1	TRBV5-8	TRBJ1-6	CASSNTGGFNSPLHF	TGTGCCAGCAGCAACACAGGGGGCTTCAATTCACCCCTCCACTTT
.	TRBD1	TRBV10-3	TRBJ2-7	CAISEGTGGYEQYF	TGTGCCATCAGTGAGGGGACAGGGGGCTACGAGCAGTACTTC
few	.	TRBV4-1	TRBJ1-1	CASSPFDRLSNTEAFF	TGCGCCAGCAGCCCGTTCGACAGGCTGTCGAACACTGAAGCTTTCTTT
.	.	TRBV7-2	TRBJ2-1	CASSLLADSSLFVEQFF	TGTGCCAGCAGCTTATTGGCGGATAGCTCGTTATTTGTTGAGCAGTTCTTC
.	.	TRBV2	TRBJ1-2	CASSEAQDTTYGYTF	TGTGCCAGCAGTGAAGCGCAGGACACCACCTATGGCTACACCTTC
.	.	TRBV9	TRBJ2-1	CASSTRQVLSGEQFF	TGTGCCAGCAGCACTAGACAGGTACTGAGCGGAGAGCAGTTCTTC
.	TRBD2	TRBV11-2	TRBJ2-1	CASSTLAGRYNEQFF	TGTGCCAGCAGCACACTAGCGGGGAGGTACAATGAGCAGTTCTTC
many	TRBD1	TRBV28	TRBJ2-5	CASSYPRDRETQYF	TGTGCCAGCAGTTACCCCCGGGACAGAGAGACCCAGTACTTC
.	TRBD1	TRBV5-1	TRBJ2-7	CASSLAGQIYEQYF	TGCGCCAGCAGCTTGGCGGGACAGATCTACGAGCAGTACTTC
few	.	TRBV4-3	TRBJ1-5	CASSQDSGVFEPQHF	TGCGCCAGCAGCCAAGATTCGGGTGTTTTTGAGCCCCAGCATTTT
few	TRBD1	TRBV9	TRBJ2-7	CASSVGTGAYEQYF	TGTGCCAGCAGCGTCGGGACAGGAGCCTACGAGCAGTACTTC
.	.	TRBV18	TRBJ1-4	CASSPRESGNEKLFF	TGTGCCAGCTCACCACGTGAGTCCGGTAATGAAAAACTGTTTTTT
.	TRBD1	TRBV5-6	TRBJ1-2	CASSSVTGAGHGYTF	TGTGCCAGCAGCTCAGTTACAGGGGCCGGGCATGGCTACACCTTC
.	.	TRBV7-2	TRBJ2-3	CASSYSGTRTDTQYF	TGTGCCAGCAGCTATAGCGGTACTCGCACAGATACGCAGTATTTT
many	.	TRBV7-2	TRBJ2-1	CASSPRVGGHNEQFF	TGTGCCAGCAGCCCCCGGGTAGGGGGACACAATGAGCAGTTCTTC
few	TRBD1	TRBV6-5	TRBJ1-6	CASRPGTGMYLHF	TGTGCCAGCAGACCCGGGACAGGGATGTACCTCCACTTT
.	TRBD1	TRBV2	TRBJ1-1	CASTRTGDYNTEAFF	TGTGCCAGCACCCGGACAGGGGACTATAACACTGAAGCTTTCTTT
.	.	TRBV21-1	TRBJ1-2	CASSKMEDGRRIYGYTF	TGTGCCAGCAGCAAAATGGAGGACGGACGGAGGATCTATGGCTACACCTTC
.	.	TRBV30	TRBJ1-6	CAWKNRQGSSPLHF	TGTGCCTGGAAAAACCGGCAGGGGAGTTCACCCCTCCACTTT
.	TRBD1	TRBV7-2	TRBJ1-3	CASSQDREGNTIYF	TGTGCCAGCAGCCAGGACAGGGAAGGAAACACCATATATTTT
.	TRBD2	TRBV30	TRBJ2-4	CAWSRVSGGELAKNIQYF	TGTGCCTGGAGTAGGGTTAGCGGGGGGGAGCTAGCCAAAAACATTCAGTACTTC
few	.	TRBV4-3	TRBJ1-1	CASSQQAGGFAEAFF	TGCGCCAGCAGCCAGCAGGCAGGAGGGTTCGCTGAAGCTTTCTTT
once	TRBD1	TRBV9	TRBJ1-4	CASSLTGTAFNEKLFF	TGTGCCAGCAGCCTGACCGGGACAGCCTTTAATGAAAAACTGTTTTTT
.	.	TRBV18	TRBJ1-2	CASSLALNTGNGYTF	TGTGCCAGCTCACTCGCCCTGAACACAGGGAATGGCTACACCTTC
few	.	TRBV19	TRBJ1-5	CASSIRFGEYSNQPQHF	TGTGCCAGTAGTATAAGGTTCGGAGAGTATAGCAATCAGCCCCAGCATTTT
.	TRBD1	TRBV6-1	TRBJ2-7	CASSAPGQVSEQYF	TGTGCCAGCAGTGCCCCGGGACAGGTTTCCGAGCAGTACTTC
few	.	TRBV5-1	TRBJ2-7	CASSVASEGAYEQYF	TGCGCCAGCAGCGTTGCGTCAGAGGGTGCCTACGAGCAGTACTTC
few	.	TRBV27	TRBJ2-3	CASSLYGSGGSTDTQYF	TGTGCCAGCAGTTTATACGGGAGCGGTGGTAGCACAGATACGCAGTATTTT
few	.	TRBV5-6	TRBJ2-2	CASRRKNTGELFF	TGTGCCAGCAGGAGGAAAAACACCGGGGAGCTGTTTTTT
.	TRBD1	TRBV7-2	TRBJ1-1	CASSGLTGVTEAFF	TGTGCCAGCAGCGGACTGACAGGGGTGACTGAAGCTTTCTTT